The 27 T cell receptor beta chains below all came from one sample that was sequenced in a study of naive and memory T cell subsets. Two oligonucleotides, mixed equimolar, formed the beta constant-region primer covering TRBC1 and TRBC2. Four rounds of PCR amplified the ligated cDNA using nested alpha and beta constant-region primers plus SP2. Using its own MiXCR run on the UMI-ligation and nested PCR reads, TCRdb lists one record per CDR3 protein. This repertoire shows about 150,000 distinct CDR3 sequences, about 20% found once; its top ten account for 0.1% to 0.11%. Points from the study as a whole: Especially in CD8 cells, naive repertoires contained a few larger clonotypes, possibly CD45RA-re-expressing memory cells.

Their antigen targets remain unknown. The sample taken for sequencing was naive CD4+ T cells from blood. These receptors were collected from a human donor in good health.

A few counts support this clonotype. A much more abundant neighbour one base away suggests this may be a read error. The chain couples TRBV11-1 to TRBJ2-5, with 9 bases aligning to TRBD1. With V trimmed by 3 bases and J by 2 bases, 1 base remained unmatched. CDR1 is SGHAT and CDR2 is FQDESV in the germline V gene (reference sequence). CDR3 length: 14 amino acids. CDR3 residues: CASSFDRGQETQYF. The CDR3 DNA reads TGTGCCAGCAGCTTCGACAGGGGGCAAGAGACCCAGTACTTC.

The chain links TRBV4-2 to TRBJ2-2; D may match TRBD1 or TRBD2 (7 bases each). The CDR3 length is 16 residues. The germline V gene encodes CDR1 LGHNA and CDR2 YNFKEQ. The V end was cut by 3 bases, the J end by 4 bases, with 15 bases between. CDR3 bases: TGTGCCAGCAGCCAGCCAGGGGGAGGGACCACCGGGGAGCTGTTTTTT. Encoded protein: CASSQPGGGTTGELFF.

This clonotype showed up many times. This chain connects TRBV20-1 to TRBJ2-1, with 13 bases identical to TRBD2. Germline V CDR1 and CDR2: DFQATT, SNEGSKA (reference sequence). This CDR3 region has 14 residues. Trimming took 5 bases from V and 7 from J; bases not matched to a gene: 5. The CDR3 nucleotides read TGCAGTGCTCCACTAGCGGGAGGGCTGAATGAGCAGTTCTTC. It translates to CSAPLAGGLNEQFF.

This chain uses TRBV6-5 with TRBJ1-3; D is ambiguous. V was clipped by 6 bases and J by 5 bases, with 8 bases between them. The CDR3 totals 12 residues. Germline loops: CDR1 MNHEY, CDR2 SVGAGI. Here the CDR3 reads CASSPDRNTIYF. The CDR3 nucleotides are TGTGCCAGCAGCCCCGACCGAAACACCATATATTTT.

This clonotype has a count of ten or more. The chain combines TRBV3-1 with TRBJ2-3; D not certain. From germline, CDR1 is LGHDT and CDR2 YNNKEL (reference sequence). V shed 4 bases and J shed 0 bases, with 8 bases lying between them. The CDR3 length is 14 residues. The chain's CDR3 is CASSPTESTDTQYF. The CDR3 DNA reads TGTGCCAGCAGCCCTACCGAGAGCACAGATACGCAGTATTTT.

V usage is TRBV7-3 and J usage is TRBJ1-1; D might be TRBD1 (6 bases). Trimming left V 2 bases short and J 4 bases short, with 11 bases between. Per the germline V gene, CDR1 is SGHTA and CDR2 is FQGTGA. The length of the CDR3 is 14 residues. The CDR3 DNA follows: TGTGCCAGCAGCTTAGTACAGGGAGCCACTGAAGCTTTCTTT. Translated, it gives CASSLVQGATEAFF.

This clonotype was found a few times. The chain joins TRBV28 to TRBJ1-1; 7 positions match TRBD1. CDR1 is MDHEN and CDR2 is SYDVKM in the germline V gene. With 1 base clipped from V and 5 bases from J, the junction kept 7 bases outside the gene matches. The CDR3 totals 15 residues. The CDR3 is CASSLSTGRGTEAFF. CDR3 DNA sequence: TGTGCCAGCAGTTTATCGACAGGGCGGGGTACTGAAGCTTTCTTT.

This clonotype appeared many times. V is TRBV7-2 and J is TRBJ2-7; D is unclear. V gave up 0 bases and J gave up 4 bases, with 13 bases separating them. From germline, CDR1 is SGHTA and CDR2 FQGNSA. The CDR3 is 15 amino acids. The CDR3 loop is CASSLAPGIRYEQYF. The CDR3 coding sequence is TGTGCCAGCAGCTTAGCTCCCGGTATAAGATACGAGCAGTACTTC.

The chain combines TRBV7-8 with TRBJ2-5; D gene uncertain. The CDR3 covers 17 residues. Between the trimmed V and J ends, which lost 1 base and 5 bases, there was a span of 20 bases. Germline CDR1 reads SGHVS; CDR2 reads FQNEAQ. The CDR3 DNA follows: TGTGCCAGCAGCTTAGTGCTGGAGCGCTCCAAAGGGGAGACCCAGTACTTC. Translation gives CASSLVLERSKGETQYF. The complete variable domain, with remaining parts taken from reference TRBV7-8 and TRBJ2-5, reads GAGVSQSPRYKVAKRGQDVALRCDPISGHVSLFWYQQALGQGPEFLTYFQNEAQLDKSGLPSDRFFAERPEGSVSTLKIQRTQQEDSAVYLCASSLVLERSKGETQYFGPGTRLLVL.

This sequence joins TRBV6-5 and TRBJ1-6, with D possibly matching TRBD1 (5 bases). The CDR3 has 15 residues. Germline lookup yields CDR1 MNHEY and CDR2 SVGAGI. V was cut by 6 bases and J by 7 bases, with 16 bases left in between. The CDR3 region is CASSRGPGTNSPLHF. As DNA, the CDR3 is TGTGCCAGCAGCAGAGGTCCCGGGACGAATTCACCCCTCCACTTT.

The chain carries TRBV27 and TRBJ1-5; tentative D call: TRBD1 (6 bases). The germline V and J ends were trimmed by 6 bases and 3 bases, with 12 bases remaining between them. The CDR3 is 14 residues long. Germline CDR1 is MNHEY and CDR2 is SMNVEV (reference sequence). The CDR3 DNA reads TGTGCCAGCAGCCCGGACAGCCCCAATCAGCCCCAGCATTTT. Encoded protein: CASSPDSPNQPQHF.

This clonotype has a handful of counts. V usage is TRBV4-1 and J usage is TRBJ1-2, with D hard to call. The CDR3 sequence is 15 residues long. The V end lost 1 base, the J end lost 0 bases, and 9 bases lay between the germline ends. Germline-derived CDR1 and CDR2 are MGHRA and YSYEKL. The CDR3 sequence is CASSQVGVTNYGYTF. The CDR3 region has the DNA TGCGCCAGCAGCCAAGTTGGCGTGACTAACTATGGCTACACCTTC.

At least ten counts were recorded for this clonotype. The V call is TRBV9, the J call TRBJ2-2, with a possible D match to TRBD1 (6 bases). Trimming removed 0 bases at V and 7 bases at J, with 10 bases between. From germline, CDR1 is SGDLS and CDR2 YYNGEE. The CDR3 loop spans 14 amino acids. The CDR3 DNA follows: TGTGCCAGCAGCGTAGTTGAGGGGGACGGGGAGCTGTTTTTT. Its translation: CASSVVEGDGELFF.

The chain employs TRBV11-2 and TRBJ2-1; D ambiguous. The V gene lost 1 base and the J gene lost 9 bases, with 16 bases spanning the gap. The CDR3 totals 15 residues. Germline V gene lookup returns CDR1 SGHAT and CDR2 FQNNGV. CDR3 region: CASSLGGPTSGEQFF. The CDR3 DNA is TGTGCCAGCAGCTTAGGAGGTCCCACTTCGGGTGAGCAGTTCTTC.

J is TRBJ2-3 and V is TRBV18, with 9 bases identical to TRBD2. The CDR3 runs to 16 residues. Trimming at V came to 4 bases and at J to 1 base, leaving 6 bases not matched to a gene. CDR1 and CDR2 (germline): KGHSH, LQKENI. The CDR3 nucleotides read TGTGCCAGCTCACTCGCGGGAGGGCCGGGCACAGATACGCAGTATTTT. Translation: CASSLAGGPGTDTQYF.

The rearrangement links TRBV18 to TRBJ1-1; weak D call: TRBD1 (6 bases). V was shortened by 3 bases and J by 0 bases, with 11 bases between the two germline ends. Per the germline V gene, CDR1 is KGHSH and CDR2 is LQKENI. The CDR3 loop spans 15 amino acids. The CDR3 is CASSPQRGLNTEAFF. In DNA, the CDR3 is TGTGCCAGCTCACCTCAAAGGGGGTTGAACACTGAAGCTTTCTTT.

The chain has TRBV5-1 and TRBJ2-3; either TRBD1 or TRBD2 may fit D (5 bases each). Trimming cost V 1 base and J 2 bases, with 14 bases left between them. CDR1 and CDR2 from the germline V gene are SGHRS and YFSETQ. CDR3 length: 16 amino acids. Written as DNA, the CDR3 is TGCGCCAGCAGCTTGTTTCGTTCGGGGCCCACAGATACGCAGTATTTT. Translation gives CASSLFRSGPTDTQYF.

A few counts support this clonotype. This chain's CDR3 is CSVAGGLAGGETQYF. The CDR3 DNA reads TGCAGCGTCGCGGGGGGACTAGCGGGAGGAGAGACCCAGTACTTC. The chain uses TRBV29-1 and TRBJ2-5; 15 bases are shared with TRBD2. Germline V lookup: CDR1 SQVTM, CDR2 ANQGSEA. CDR3 length: 15 residues. V shed 6 bases and J 4 bases; nucleotides not matched to a gene: 6.

This rearrangement joins TRBV5-1 to TRBJ2-5; maybe TRBD2 (5 bases). CDR3 length: 14 amino acids. V shed 1 base and J shed 4 bases, with 11 bases lying between them. Germline V gives CDR1 SGHRS, CDR2 YFSETQ. The CDR3 DNA is TGCGCCAGCAGCTTGCGAGGGAGTCGAGAGACCCAGTACTTC. It yields the protein CASSLRGSRETQYF.

This clonotype appeared many times. V gene TRBV24-1 combines with J gene TRBJ2-1; 8 positions agree with TRBD2. Germline V CDR1 and CDR2: KGHDR, SFDVKD. After removal of 8 bases from V and 8 bases from J, the junction contained 7 bases not matched to a gene. The CDR3 spans 13 residues. The CDR3 is CATNAGTRHEQFF. CDR3 nucleotide sequence: TGTGCCACCAACGCCGGGACTAGGCATGAGCAGTTCTTC.

This chain uses TRBV2 with TRBJ1-5; TRBD1 matches 10 bases. The CDR3 loop spans 17 amino acids. Trimming removed 8 bases from V and 2 bases from J; junction bases left unmatched: 12. CDR1 is SNHLY, CDR2 FYNNEI, per germline. This chain's CDR3 is CASSLIRGTGGNQPQHF. The CDR3 DNA sequence: TGTGCCAGCTCGTTAATAAGGGGGACAGGGGGCAATCAGCCCCAGCATTTT.

The chain recombines TRBV12-3 or TRBV12-4 with TRBJ2-7; D is unresolved. The CDR3 is 12 residues long. V was clipped by 3 bases and J by 3 bases, with 6 bases between them. The CDR3 nucleotides read TGTGCCAGCAGTTTGACTCGCTACGAGCAGTACTTC. Translating gives CASSLTRYEQYF.

About this clonotype: Germline and junction disagree at one end, which may indicate a read error. The V and J genes are TRBV2 and TRBJ2-7; D remains ambiguous. CDR1 is SNHLY, CDR2 FYNNEI, per germline. CDR3 size: 11 residues. CDR3 coding DNA: TGTGCCAGCAGTGAAGCCCAGACATGCAGCTTC. As protein: CASSEAQTCSF.

This clonotype was seen repeatedly, ten times or more. V and J are TRBV12-3 or TRBV12-4 and TRBJ2-3; TRBD2 matches at 10 bases. The J segment lost 0 bases and the V segment lost 3 bases, leaving 3 bases of the junction unmatched. This CDR3 has 16 amino acids. As DNA, the CDR3 is TGTGCCAGCAGTTTTAGCGGGAGGCCTAGCACAGATACGCAGTATTTT. Its protein is CASSFSGRPSTDTQYF.

This clonotype has more than one count but fewer than ten. This chain links TRBV5-1 with TRBJ1-2, with D hard to call. This CDR3 has 14 amino acids. Trimming pared 5 bases from V and 3 bases from J, leaving 14 bases between. Germline CDR1 is SGHRS and CDR2 is YFSETQ. The CDR3 loop is CASRLAVTDYGYTF. The CDR3 DNA reads TGCGCCAGCAGACTGGCTGTAACAGACTATGGCTACACCTTC.

This clonotype occurred many times. The V and J genes are TRBV20-1 and TRBJ2-7; 12 nucleotides align to TRBD2. J lost 5 bases, V lost 1 base, and 6 bases had no gene match. Germline V gene lookup returns CDR1 DFQATT and CDR2 SNEGSKA (reference sequence). This CDR3 is built from 15 residues. CDR3 bases: TGCAGTGCTAGAGTTCGGACTAGCGGGATCAACGAGCAGTACTTC. This encodes CSARVRTSGINEQYF.

The V gene is TRBV20-1, the J gene TRBJ2-7, with 13 bases aligning to TRBD2. J was trimmed by 3 bases and V by 5 bases; bases with no gene match: 4. Germline V gives CDR1 DFQATT, CDR2 SNEGSKA (reference sequence). The CDR3 is 14 residues long. CDR3 protein: CSAEGLAGHYEQYF. The CDR3 DNA sequence: TGCAGTGCTGAGGGACTAGCGGGGCACTACGAGCAGTACTTC.